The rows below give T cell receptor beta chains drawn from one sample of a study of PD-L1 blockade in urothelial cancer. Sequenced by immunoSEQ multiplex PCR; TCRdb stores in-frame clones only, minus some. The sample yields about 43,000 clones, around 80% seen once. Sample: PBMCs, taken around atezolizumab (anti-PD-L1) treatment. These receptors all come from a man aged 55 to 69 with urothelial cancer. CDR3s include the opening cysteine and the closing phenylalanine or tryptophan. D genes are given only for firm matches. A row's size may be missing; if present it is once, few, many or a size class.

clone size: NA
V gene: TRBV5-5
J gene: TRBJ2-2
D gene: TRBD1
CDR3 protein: CASSLRGTGHTGELFF
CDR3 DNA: TGTGCCAGCAGCTTGAGGGGGACAGGGCACACCGGGGAGCTGTTTTTT

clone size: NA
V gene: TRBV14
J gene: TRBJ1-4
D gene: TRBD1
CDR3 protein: CASSLGTVHEKLFF
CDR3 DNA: TGTGCCAGCAGTCTCGGGACAGTTCATGAAAAACTGTTTTTT

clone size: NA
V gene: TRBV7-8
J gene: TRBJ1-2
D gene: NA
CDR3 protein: CASSSTPTGNYGYTF
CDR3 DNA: TGTGCCAGCAGCTCGACCCCAACAGGGAACTATGGCTACACCTTC

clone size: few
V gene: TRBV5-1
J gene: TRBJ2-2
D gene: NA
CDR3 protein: CASSTGQHTGELFF
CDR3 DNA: TGCGCCAGCAGCACTGGACAGCACACCGGGGAGCTGTTTTTT

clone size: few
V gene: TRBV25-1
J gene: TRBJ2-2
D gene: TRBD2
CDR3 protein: CASGLAGAGELFF
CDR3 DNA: TGTGCCAGCGGACTAGCGGGGGCCGGGGAGCTGTTTTTT

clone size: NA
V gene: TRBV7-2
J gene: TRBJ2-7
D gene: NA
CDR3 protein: CASSPSRYEQYF
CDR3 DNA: TGTGCCAGCAGCCCCTCCCGCTACGAGCAGTACTTC

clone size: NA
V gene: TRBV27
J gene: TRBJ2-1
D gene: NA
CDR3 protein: CASKGSYNEQFF
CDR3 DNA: TGTGCCTCCAAGGGGTCCTACAATGAGCAGTTCTTC

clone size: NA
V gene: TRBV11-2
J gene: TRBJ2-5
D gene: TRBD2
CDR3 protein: CASSFGGTTWETQYF
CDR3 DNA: TGTGCCAGCAGCTTCGGCGGGACTACTTGGGAGACCCAGTACTTC

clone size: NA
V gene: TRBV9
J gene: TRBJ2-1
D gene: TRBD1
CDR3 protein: CASSPKRGGLLVDEQFF
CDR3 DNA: TGTGCCAGCAGCCCGAAGAGAGGGGGCCTCTTGGTGGATGAGCAGTTCTTC

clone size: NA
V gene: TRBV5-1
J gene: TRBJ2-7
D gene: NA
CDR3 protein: CASSLFQETVEQYF
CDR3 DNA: TGCGCCAGCAGCTTGTTTCAGGAAACGGTCGAGCAGTACTTC

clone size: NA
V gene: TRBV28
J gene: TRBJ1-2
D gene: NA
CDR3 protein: CASTPPPTEPGNYGYTF
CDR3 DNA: TGTGCCAGCACCCCACCCCCGACAGAACCGGGCAACTATGGCTACACCTTC